What follows are 22 T cell receptor beta chains derived from one specimen sequenced in a study of T-cell memory formation after mild COVID-19. MiXCR was run by TCRdb on the 5' RACE reads, yielding one entry per CDR3 protein. The sample includes around 300,000 distinct CDR3 sequences, approximately 13% of them seen just once. Material for sequencing was PBMCs or a T cell subset sorted from them (not recorded which). These receptor sequences come from a man in his late teens or twenties who had mild COVID-19 (a few samples of this study predate the infection). Cell type and time point are not known.

A few counts support this clonotype. This chain uses TRBV5-1 with TRBJ1-1; 7 nucleotides match TRBD1. Germline assignment: CDR1 SGHRS and CDR2 YFSETQ. CDR3 length: 15 residues. After removal of 0 bases from V and 12 bases from J, the junction contained 14 bases not matched to a gene. DNA of the CDR3: TGCGCCAGCAGCTTGGGGGGGACAGCCTCCGGAATTTCTTTCTTT. Its translation is CASSLGGTASGISFF.

The J gene is TRBJ1-2, the V gene TRBV24-1; perhaps TRBD1 as D (5 bases). The germline V gene has CDR1 KGHDR and CDR2 SFDVKD. V lost 4 bases to trimming and J lost 5 bases, with 19 bases between them. CDR3 length: 16 residues. CDR3 residues: CATSEDKNPQGYGYTF. The CDR3 DNA sequence: TGTGCCACCAGTGAGGACAAAAACCCTCAAGGGTATGGCTACACCTTC.

This clonotype was seen only a few times. The J gene is TRBJ2-1, the V gene TRBV7-3; 10 positions agree with TRBD1. This CDR3 is built from 14 residues. Trimming removed 5 bases from V and 6 bases from J; junction bases left unmatched: 4. The germline CDR1 and CDR2 sequences are SGHTA and FQGTGA. The CDR3 DNA reads as TGTGCCAGCAGCCCGGGACAGGGGCCCAATGAGCAGTTCTTC. Translating it yields CASSPGQGPNEQFF. The variable domain in full, with the rest retrieved from reference TRBV7-3 and TRBJ2-1, is GAGVSQTPSNKVTEKGKYVELRCDPISGHTALYWYRQSLGQGPEFLIYFQGTGAADDSGLPNDRFFAVRPEGSVSTLKIQRTERGDSAVYLCASSPGQGPNEQFFGPGTRLTVL.

This clonotype was recorded many times. The rearrangement links TRBV29-1 to TRBJ2-1; tentatively, D is TRBD2 (5 bases). This CDR3 contains 14 residues. Trimming removed 1 base at V and 3 bases at J, with 10 bases between. Germline-derived CDR1 and CDR2 are SQVTM and ANQGSEA. For the CDR3, the DNA is TGCAGCGTTGAAGGCCAGACTAACTACAATGAGCAGTTCTTC. Translated: CSVEGQTNYNEQFF.

A few counts support this clonotype. The CDR3: CASLTDPYGYTF. Written as DNA, the CDR3 is TGTGCCAGCCTGACGGATCCCTATGGCTACACCTTC. The chain carries TRBV28 and TRBJ1-2, with D uncertain. Germline V gene lookup returns CDR1 MDHEN and CDR2 SYDVKM. V dropped 8 bases and J dropped 4 bases, with 11 bases sitting between them. This CDR3 contains 12 residues.

This clonotype has just a few counts. The chain employs TRBV5-6 and TRBJ2-3, with 8 bases matching TRBD1. Germline CDR1 and CDR2: SGHDT and YYEEEE. V shed 4 bases and J 2 bases; nucleotides not matched to a gene: 6. The CDR3 has 15 residues. The CDR3: CASSLRGRDTDTQYF. The CDR3 nucleotides are TGTGCCAGCAGCCTCAGGGGGCGGGACACAGATACGCAGTATTTT.

This clonotype has more than one count but fewer than ten. The chain links TRBV7-2 to TRBJ1-4, with 7 bases identical to TRBD1. The CDR3 spans 15 residues. Trimming took 5 bases from V and 5 from J; bases not matched to a gene: 8. Germline CDR1 is SGHTA and CDR2 is FQGNSA. The chain's CDR3 is CASSIKQGLNEKLFF. In DNA form, the CDR3 reads TGTGCCAGCAGCATTAAACAGGGGTTGAATGAAAAACTGTTTTTT.

J is TRBJ2-3 and V is TRBV9; D gene ambiguous. Trimming took off 4 bases at V and 5 bases at J, with 11 bases between the two ends. Per germline, CDR1 SGDLS and CDR2 YYNGEE. The CDR3 spans 13 residues. The CDR3 spells CASSSRVEDTQYF. CDR3 DNA: TGTGCCAGCAGCTCTAGAGTGGAAGATACGCAGTATTTT.

Worth noting for this clonotype: At one end, the junction sequence differs from germline, possibly due to a read error. V is TRBV7-2 and J is TRBJ2-2; D gene ambiguous. The CDR3 spans 16 residues. Germline assignment: CDR1 SGHTA and CDR2 FQGNSA. The CDR3 sequence: CASSLHGRKNPGELFF. As DNA, the CDR3 is TGTGCCAGCAGCCTGCACGGACGGAAGAACCCCGGGGAGCTGTTTTTT.

This clonotype was recorded at least ten times. This chain links TRBV5-1 with TRBJ2-1; D perhaps matches TRBD2 (6 bases). Looked up from germline, CDR1 is SGHRS and CDR2 is YFSETQ. The CDR3 has 16 amino acids. V lost 4 bases, J lost 4 bases, and 18 bases lay in between. This chain's CDR3 is CASSPGLHSLYNEQFF. Written as DNA, the CDR3 is TGCGCCAGCAGCCCGGGACTCCACTCGTTGTACAATGAGCAGTTCTTC.

Only a few counts were recorded for this clonotype. The rearrangement uses TRBV20-1 and TRBJ1-1; D not certain. The germline CDR1 and CDR2 sequences are DFQATT and SNEGSKA (reference sequence). Trimming cost V 1 base and J 0 bases, with 6 bases left between them. CDR3 length: 13 amino acids. The CDR3 sequence: CSARAELNTEAFF. CDR3 nucleotides: TGCAGTGCTAGAGCGGAGCTGAACACTGAAGCTTTCTTT.

This clonotype was counted a few times. The chain links TRBV5-1 to TRBJ1-5; D not certain. This CDR3 region has 15 residues. V shed 0 bases and J shed 1 base, with 8 bases lying between them. The germline V gene encodes CDR1 SGHRS and CDR2 YFSETQ. CDR3 bases: TGCGCCAGCAGCTTGGAGGGAACGAGCAATCAGCCCCAGCATTTT. Its protein product is CASSLEGTSNQPQHF.

This clonotype was seen a few times. The gene calls are TRBV6-6 and TRBJ2-7; D might be TRBD2 (7 bases). Trimming took off 5 bases at V and 8 bases at J, with 13 bases between the two ends. CDR1 MNHNY and CDR2 SVGAGI come from the germline V gene (reference sequence). CDR3 length equals 12 residues. The CDR3 here is CASSRDGGQQYF. The CDR3 region has the DNA TGTGCCAGCAGTCGAGACGGGGGGCAGCAGTACTTC.

In its sample, this clonotype was seen many times. This sequence joins TRBV18 and TRBJ2-7; the match to TRBD1 covers 9 bases. V lost 4 bases, J lost 5 bases, and 6 bases stayed unmatched. The germline gives CDR1 KGHSH, CDR2 LQKENI. The CDR3 is made up of 14 amino acids. DNA for the CDR3: TGTGCCAGCTCACTAAACAGGGGGCAGGACGAGCAGTACGTC. This encodes CASSLNRGQDEQYV.

The chain has TRBV20-1 and TRBJ2-7; 8 positions match TRBD1. CDR3 length: 14 residues. Looked up from germline, CDR1 is DFQATT and CDR2 is SNEGSKA (reference sequence). J was trimmed by 5 bases and V by 2 bases; bases with no gene match: 8. CDR3: CSARPQGVKDEQYF. The CDR3 DNA follows: TGCAGTGCTAGACCACAGGGGGTTAAGGACGAGCAGTACTTC.

In regard to this clonotype: This clone may be a read error of a much larger clone one base away. The J gene is TRBJ2-3, the V gene TRBV20-1, with 12 positions matching TRBD2. This CDR3 is built from 15 residues. V dropped 6 bases and J dropped 0; count of bases not matched to a gene: 4. The germline V gene has CDR1 DFQATT and CDR2 SNEGSKA (reference sequence). CDR3 in amino acids: CSAELAGGSTDTQYF. CDR3 DNA: TGCAGTGCCGAACTAGCGGGGGGTAGCACAGATACGCAGTATTTT.

The J gene is TRBJ1-5, the V gene TRBV12-3 or TRBV12-4; tentative D call: TRBD1 (6 bases). The V end was cut by 1 base, the J end by 4 bases, with 11 bases between. The CDR3 sequence is 15 residues long. The CDR3 nucleotides are TGTGCCAGCAGTTTAGTACAGGGTGGGAATCAGCCCCAGCATTTT. Protein: CASSLVQGGNQPQHF.

A few counts support this clonotype. This chain connects TRBV7-8 to TRBJ2-3; tentative D call: TRBD2 (5 bases). CDR3 length: 16 amino acids. Trimming pared 4 bases from V and 2 bases from J, leaving 16 bases between. Germline lookup yields CDR1 SGHVS and CDR2 FQNEAQ. The CDR3 loop is CASSSRLTGSTDTQYF. The CDR3 bases are TGTGCCAGCAGCTCGAGGTTGACGGGGTCCACAGATACGCAGTATTTT.

This clonotype was recorded once. V is TRBV29-1 and J is TRBJ2-1; the D is unclear. With 7 bases removed from V and 7 bases from J, the gap between germline ends came to 17 bases. The V gene's germline CDR1 is SQVTM and CDR2 ANQGSEA. The CDR3 is made up of 13 amino acids. The CDR3 spells CSAETALGNEQFF. The CDR3 region has the DNA TGCAGCGCCGAAACAGCGTTGGGGAATGAGCAGTTCTTC.

This chain joins TRBV4-1 and TRBJ1-1, with D perhaps TRBD1 (5 bases). Germline CDR1 and CDR2: MGHRA and YSYEKL. The CDR3 runs to 14 residues. V was pared by 6 bases and J by 0 bases, with 11 bases between. CDR3 bases: TGCGCCAGCAGGAGACAGCTCATGAACACTGAAGCTTTCTTT. Its protein is CASRRQLMNTEAFF.

This clonotype was counted many times. The chain recombines TRBV6-2 or TRBV6-3 with TRBJ2-5, with D unclear. Between the trimmed V and J ends, which lost 8 bases and 1 base, there was a span of 11 bases. The germline V gene has CDR1 MNHEY and CDR2 SVGEGT. CDR3 length: 13 residues. CDR3 amino acids: CASRAHSQETQYF. Here the CDR3 DNA reads TGTGCCAGCCGAGCACACAGCCAAGAGACCCAGTACTTC.

A few counts support this clonotype. The chain is built from TRBV4-1 and TRBJ2-1; 8 bases agree with TRBD1. Germline V lookup: CDR1 MGHRA, CDR2 YSYEKL. V shed 5 bases and J 8 bases; nucleotides not matched to a gene: 8. The CDR3 loop spans 14 amino acids. CDR3 residues: CASSLRTGSDEQFF. The CDR3 DNA follows: TGCGCCAGCAGCTTACGGACAGGGAGCGATGAGCAGTTCTTC.